This T cell receptor (beta chain) was obtained from a study of blood T cells in healthy people across ages. The authors ran a second PCR of roughly 6 to 11 cycles using a sample-barcoded 5' primer and a J-beta primer mix. MiXCR, applied by TCRdb to the 5' RACE reads, yields one record per CDR3 protein. The sample lists around 280,000 distinct CDR3 sequences; 25% to 30% were seen once. Germline loops: CDR1 SGHTA, CDR2 FQGNSA. Trimming took off 2 bases at V and 3 bases at J, with 10 bases between the two ends. This CDR3 comprises 15 residues. V is TRBV7-2 and J is TRBJ2-2; D perhaps matches TRBD1 (6 bases). The sequencing sample was made of blood. The receptor's source is a woman aged 70 to 79 in good health. The CDR3 nucleotides are TGTGCCAGCAGCTTATCGGCAGGGGACACCGGGGAGCTGTTTTTT. Protein product: CASSLSAGDTGELFF.